This is a list of T cell receptor beta chains from one sample in a study of T cell repertoires in cytomegalovirus infection. Via MiXCR, TCRdb re-called the reads, giving one row per CDR3 protein. This sample carries about 740,000 distinct CDR3 sequences, approximately 40% of them seen once, and the ten largest clones take 2.8%. The sample taken for sequencing was PBMCs. These TCRs come from a human donor in good health (CMV status not recorded). Some clones in this sample may be carry-over from other donors' samples. The CDR3 runs from the conserved cysteine through the conserved F or W. A D gene is named only where the DNA matches it firmly. Clone size is stated in some rows and not others, as once, few, many or a class when expanded.

NA	TRBV20-1	NA	TRBJ1-5	TGCAGTTCTAGAGAAGGTCAGCCCCAGCATTTT	CSSREGQPQHF
NA	TRBV28	few	TRBJ2-7	TGTGCCAGCAGCAGTAATGGTGCGGTTTACGAGCAGTACTTC	CASSSNGAVYEQYF
TRBD1	TRBV5-4	many	TRBJ2-3	TGTGCCAGCAGCTTGAGGGGGCGCACAGATACGCAGTATTTT	CASSLRGRTDTQYF
NA	TRBV5-4	NA	TRBJ2-5	TGTGCCAGCCAACCCGGGGGCACCAGAAACCCCCGGAGTAGCCAGTACTTC	CASQPGGTRNPRSSQYF
NA	TRBV7-3	NA	TRBJ2-2	TGTGCCAGCAGCTTTTTTCGGGGGGCCGCCGGGGAGCTGTTTTTT	CASSFFRGAAGELFF
TRBD2	TRBV7-3	NA	TRBJ2-5	TGTGCCAGCAGCCCGCGGGGGGGAATCCAAGAGACCCAGTACTTC	CASSPRGGIQETQYF
TRBD1	TRBV12-3/TRBV12-4	NA	TRBJ1-6	TGTGCCAGCAGCCGACAGGGTCGCAATAATTCACCCCTCCACTTT	CASSRQGRNNSPLHF
NA	TRBV7-9	NA	TRBJ2-5	TGTGCCAGCAGCCGAAGGGCTCTCGGACAAGAGACCCAGTACTTC	CASSRRALGQETQYF
NA	TRBV7-2	NA	TRBJ2-7	TGTGCCAGCAGCTTTCTCACGGCGGGGTACTACGAGCAGTACTTC	CASSFLTAGYYEQYF
NA	TRBV29-1	NA	TRBJ1-5	TGCAGCGTTGAATGCGTCAGGTACAATCAGCCCCAGCATTTT	CSVECVRYNQPQHF
NA	TRBV20-1	NA	TRBJ1-4	TGCAGTGCTAGAGTAAGGGGGAACCCTAATGAAAAACTGTTTTTT	CSARVRGNPNEKLFF
NA	TRBV5-4	once	TRBJ2-1	TGTGCCAGCAGCTTGGGGAGCGGTTGGCAGTTCTTC	CASSLGSGWQFF
NA	TRBV29-1	NA	TRBJ1-3	TGCAGCGGCCTCACAGGGAGCATGGGAAACACCATATATTTT	CSGLTGSMGNTIYF
NA	TRBV7-8	NA	TRBJ2-1	TGTGCCAGCAGCTTTGAGGGAGGAGCGGACCGGCGCCACGACAATGAGCAGTTCTTC	CASSFEGGADRRHDNEQFF
NA	TRBV6-6	NA	TRBJ2-7	TGTGCCAGCAGTTACTCCACCCGCAGGGACGAGCAGTACTTC	CASSYSTRRDEQYF
NA	TRBV20-1	NA	TRBJ1-5	TGCAGTGCTATTGGCAGGCTCTATAGCAATCAGCCCCAGCATTTT	CSAIGRLYSNQPQHF
TRBD2	TRBV7-2	many	TRBJ2-2	TGTGCCAGCAGCTTGAGCGGGAGGGCAGCCGGGGAGCTGTTTTTT	CASSLSGRAAGELFF
NA	TRBV7-2	many	TRBJ1-3	TGTGCCAGCAGCTTAGCCTTATCTGGAAACACCATATATTTT	CASSLALSGNTIYF
NA	TRBV15	few	TRBJ2-7	TGTGCCACCAGCACAAGGACTATAGGGCTCGAGCAGTACTTC	CATSTRTIGLEQYF
TRBD1	TRBV7-9	NA	TRBJ2-3	TGTGCCAGCAGCCCTCCCCCATCCCGGGACAGGGGATATACGCAGTATTTT	CASSPPPSRDRGYTQYF
TRBD1	TRBV7-9	NA	TRBJ2-5	TGTGCCAGCAGCTTAAGGGACAGGGAGCAAGAGACCCAGTACTTC	CASSLRDREQETQYF
NA	TRBV27	NA	TRBJ2-1	TGTGCCAGCAGTAAGACAGACAATGAGCAGTTCTTC	CASSKTDNEQFF
NA	TRBV27	NA	TRBJ1-1	TGTGCCAGCAGTCTTTATAAAGTGAACACTGAAGCTTTCTTT	CASSLYKVNTEAFF
TRBD2	TRBV5-6	NA	TRBJ2-1	TGTGCCAGCAGCTCGCTAGGGACTAGCGGGGGGTACAATGAGCAGTTCTTC	CASSSLGTSGGYNEQFF
NA	TRBV2	few	TRBJ1-6	TGTGCCAGCAGCTTGTCGGGACAAAAAGGCGCTTCACCCCTCCACTTT	CASSLSGQKGASPLHF
NA	TRBV5-8	few	TRBJ2-5	TGTGCCAGCACCGAATCGGACAGCCAAGAGACCCAGTACTTC	CASTESDSQETQYF
NA	TRBV7-2	few	TRBJ2-3	TGTGCCAGCAGCTTATATGGCACAGATACGCAGTATTTT	CASSLYGTDTQYF
NA	TRBV19	NA	TRBJ1-1	TGTGCCAGTAGTATAGGTCGACAGCGCAGGGGGAACACTGAAGCTTTCTTT	CASSIGRQRRGNTEAFF
TRBD2	TRBV9	few	TRBJ2-1	TGTGCCAGCGCCGCCCTCGGGCGGGAGGTAGGCGAGCAGTTCTTC	CASAALGREVGEQFF
TRBD1	TRBV3-1	NA	TRBJ1-1	TGTGCCAGCAGCCACGACAGGGGGAGCGGGAACACTGAAGCTTTCTTT	CASSHDRGSGNTEAFF
NA	TRBV19	NA	TRBJ2-7	TGTGCCAGTAGTATTTCGGCGGGCTCCTACGAGCAGTACTTC	CASSISAGSYEQYF
NA	TRBV19	NA	TRBJ2-7	TGTGCCAGTAGTATAGAAAAGGGCGAGCAGTACTTC	CASSIEKGEQYF
NA	TRBV7-6	NA	TRBJ2-1	TGTGCCAGCATCTTATCGGCGGCGTACAAGGAGCAGTTCTTC	CASILSAAYKEQFF
TRBD1	TRBV25-1	NA	TRBJ2-7	TGTGCCAGCACTTGGGGACAGGGGGCGTACGAGCAGTACTTC	CASTWGQGAYEQYF
TRBD2	TRBV20-1	few	TRBJ2-7	TGCAGTGCTAGAGATGGGACTAGCGGGAGTTACGAGCAGTACTTC	CSARDGTSGSYEQYF
TRBD1	TRBV30	NA	TRBJ1-1	TGTGCCTGGAGACAGGGGTTGAACACTGAAGCTTTCTTT	CAWRQGLNTEAFF
NA	TRBV2	few	TRBJ1-1	TGTGCCACCGGGGCCCCGAACACTGAAGCTTTCTTT	CATGAPNTEAFF
NA	TRBV6-5	many	TRBJ1-1	TGTGCCAGCAGTTATGGCGGCCTGAACACTGAAGCTTTCTTT	CASSYGGLNTEAFF
NA	TRBV5-1	few	TRBJ1-5	TGCGCCAGCAGCTTGTCCTACGGCCAGCCCCAGCATTTT	CASSLSYGQPQHF
TRBD2	TRBV28	many	TRBJ2-1	TGTGCCACCCACCCTTCTTCCGGGACTAGCGGGTATGAGCAGTTCTTC	CATHPSSGTSGYEQFF
NA	TRBV4-1	few	TRBJ2-1	TGCGCCAGCAGCCAAGATTTTGGCGGGACTTCCTACAATGAGCAGTTCTTC	CASSQDFGGTSYNEQFF
TRBD1	TRBV12-3/TRBV12-4	NA	TRBJ2-7	TGTGCCAGCAGGAGAACAGGGGTTTCCTCCTACGAGCAGTACTTC	CASRRTGVSSYEQYF
TRBD2	TRBV20-1	NA	TRBJ2-3	TGCAGTGCTAGAGACGGGCTAGCGGCCGAACGGCCAGATACGCAGTATTTT	CSARDGLAAERPDTQYF
NA	TRBV5-4	once	TRBJ1-3	TGTGCCAGCAGCCCCGGGGAGAGTTTTTTCTCTGGAAACACCATATATTTT	CASSPGESFFSGNTIYF
NA	TRBV3-1	NA	TRBJ1-2	TGTGCCAGCAGCACTTTCGGACAGAACTATGGCTACACCTTC	CASSTFGQNYGYTF
NA	TRBV28	few	TRBJ1-2	TGTGCCAGCAGTTTATTTGGTAAGAAGAATGGCTACACCTTC	CASSLFGKKNGYTF
NA	TRBV12-3/TRBV12-4	NA	TRBJ2-1	TGTGCCAGCAGTCCGGAAAGGAATGAGCAGTTCTTC	CASSPERNEQFF
NA	TRBV28	NA	TRBJ1-1	TGTGCCAGCAGTTTAGGGGCCAGGGTAGGGAGCACTGAAGCTTTCTTT	CASSLGARVGSTEAFF
TRBD2	TRBV4-1	few	TRBJ2-1	TGCGCCAGCAGCCAAGTGAGAGCGGGAGTCACCTACAATGAGCAGTTCTTC	CASSQVRAGVTYNEQFF